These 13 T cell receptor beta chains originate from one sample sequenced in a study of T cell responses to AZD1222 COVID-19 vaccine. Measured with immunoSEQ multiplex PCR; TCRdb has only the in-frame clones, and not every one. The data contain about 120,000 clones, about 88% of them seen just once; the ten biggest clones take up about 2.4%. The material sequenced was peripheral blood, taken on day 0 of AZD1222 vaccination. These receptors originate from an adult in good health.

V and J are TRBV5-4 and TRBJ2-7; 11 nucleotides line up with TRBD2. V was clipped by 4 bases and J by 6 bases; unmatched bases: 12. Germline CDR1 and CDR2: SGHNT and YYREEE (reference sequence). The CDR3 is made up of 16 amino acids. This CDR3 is CASSPTSGSLVGEQYF. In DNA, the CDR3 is TGTGCCAGCAGCCCCACTAGCGGGAGCCTAGTAGGCGAGCAGTACTTC.

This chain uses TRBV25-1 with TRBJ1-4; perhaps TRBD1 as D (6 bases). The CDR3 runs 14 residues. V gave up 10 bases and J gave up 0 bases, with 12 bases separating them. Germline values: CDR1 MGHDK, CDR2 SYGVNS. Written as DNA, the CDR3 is TGTGCCACCTCAAGGACAGCAACTAATGAAAAACTGTTTTTT. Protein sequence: CATSRTATNEKLFF.

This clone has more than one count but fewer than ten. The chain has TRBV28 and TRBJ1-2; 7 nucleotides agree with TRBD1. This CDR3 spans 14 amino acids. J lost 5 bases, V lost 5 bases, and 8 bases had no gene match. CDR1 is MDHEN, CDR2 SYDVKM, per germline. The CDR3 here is CASSPNDREYGYTF. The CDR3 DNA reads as TGTGCCAGCAGTCCAAACGACAGGGAATATGGCTACACCTTC.

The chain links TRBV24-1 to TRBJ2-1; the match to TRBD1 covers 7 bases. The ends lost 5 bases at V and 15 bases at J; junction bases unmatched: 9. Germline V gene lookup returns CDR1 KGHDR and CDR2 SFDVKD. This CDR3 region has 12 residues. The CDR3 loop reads CATSAGGRGSFF. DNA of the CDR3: TGTGCCACCAGTGCTGGGGGCAGGGGGTCGTTCTTC.

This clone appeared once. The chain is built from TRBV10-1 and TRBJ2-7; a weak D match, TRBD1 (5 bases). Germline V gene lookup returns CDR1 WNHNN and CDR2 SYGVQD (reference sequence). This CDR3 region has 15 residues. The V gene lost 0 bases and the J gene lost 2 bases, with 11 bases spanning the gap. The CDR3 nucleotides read TGCGCCAGCAGTGAGTCGGCAGGGCCTCCCTACGAGCAGTACTTC. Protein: CASSESAGPPYEQYF.

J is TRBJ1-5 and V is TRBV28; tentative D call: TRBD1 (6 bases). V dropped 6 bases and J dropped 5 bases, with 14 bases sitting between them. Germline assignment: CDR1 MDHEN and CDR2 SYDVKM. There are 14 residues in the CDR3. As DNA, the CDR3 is TGTGCCAGCAGCCCCCGGAGGGGGGATCAGCCCCAGCATTTT. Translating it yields CASSPRRGDQPQHF.

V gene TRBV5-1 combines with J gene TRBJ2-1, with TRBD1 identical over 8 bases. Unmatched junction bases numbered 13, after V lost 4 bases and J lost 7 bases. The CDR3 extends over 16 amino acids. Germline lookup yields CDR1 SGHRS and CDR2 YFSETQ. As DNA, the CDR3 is TGCGCCAGCAGCCCTCCGGGACAGGTGGGTTTAAATGAGCAGTTCTTC. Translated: CASSPPGQVGLNEQFF.

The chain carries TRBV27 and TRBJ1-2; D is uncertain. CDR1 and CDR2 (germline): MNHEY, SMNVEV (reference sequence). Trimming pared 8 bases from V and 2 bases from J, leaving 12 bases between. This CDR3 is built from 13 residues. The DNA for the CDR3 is TGTGCCAGCGCTTGGACGGTGAACTATGGCTACACCTTC. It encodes CASAWTVNYGYTF.

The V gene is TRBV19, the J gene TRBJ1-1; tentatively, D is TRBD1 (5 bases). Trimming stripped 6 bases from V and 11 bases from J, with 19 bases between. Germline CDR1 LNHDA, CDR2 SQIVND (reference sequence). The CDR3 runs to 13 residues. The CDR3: CASSLGAGTGAFF. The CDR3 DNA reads TGTGCCAGTAGCCTCGGGGCAGGGACTGGTGCTTTCTTT.

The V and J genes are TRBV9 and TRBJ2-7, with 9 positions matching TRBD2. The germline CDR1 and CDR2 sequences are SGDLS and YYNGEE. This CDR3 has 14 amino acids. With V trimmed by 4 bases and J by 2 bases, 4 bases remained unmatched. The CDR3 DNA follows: TGTGCCAGCAGCTCGGCTAGCGGGACCTACGAGCAGTACTTC. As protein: CASSSASGTYEQYF.

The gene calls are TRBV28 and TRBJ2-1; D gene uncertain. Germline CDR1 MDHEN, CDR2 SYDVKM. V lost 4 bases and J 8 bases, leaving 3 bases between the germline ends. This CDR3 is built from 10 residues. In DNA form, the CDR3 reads TGTGCCAGCAGTTCTTATGAGCAGTTCTTC. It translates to CASSSYEQFF.

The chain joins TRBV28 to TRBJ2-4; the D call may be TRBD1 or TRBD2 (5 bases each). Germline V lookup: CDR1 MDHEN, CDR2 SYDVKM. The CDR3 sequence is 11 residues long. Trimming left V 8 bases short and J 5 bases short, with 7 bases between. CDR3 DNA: TGTGCCAGCCGGGGCCAAAACATTCAGTACTTC. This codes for CASRGQNIQYF. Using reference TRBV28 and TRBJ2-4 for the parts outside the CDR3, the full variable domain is DVKVTQSSRYLVKRTGEKVFLECVQDMDHENMFWYRQDPGLGLRLIYFSYDVKMKEKGDIPEGYSVSREKKERFSLILESASTNQTSMYLCASRGQNIQYFGAGTRLSVL.

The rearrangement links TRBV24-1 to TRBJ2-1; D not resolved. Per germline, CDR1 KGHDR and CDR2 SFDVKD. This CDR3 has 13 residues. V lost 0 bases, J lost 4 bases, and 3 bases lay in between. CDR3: CATSDLGYNEQFF. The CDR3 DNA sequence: TGTGCCACCAGTGATTTGGGGTACAATGAGCAGTTCTTC.